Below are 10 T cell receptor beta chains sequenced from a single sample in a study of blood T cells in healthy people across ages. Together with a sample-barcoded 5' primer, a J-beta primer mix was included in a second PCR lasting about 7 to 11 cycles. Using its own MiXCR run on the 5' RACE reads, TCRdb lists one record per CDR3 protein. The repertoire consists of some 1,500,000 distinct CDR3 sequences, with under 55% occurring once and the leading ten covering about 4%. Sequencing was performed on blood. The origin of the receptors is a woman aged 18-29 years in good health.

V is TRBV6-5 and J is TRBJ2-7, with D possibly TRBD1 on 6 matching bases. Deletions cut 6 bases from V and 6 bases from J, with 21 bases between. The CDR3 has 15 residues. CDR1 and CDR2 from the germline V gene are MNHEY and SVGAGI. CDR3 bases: TGTGCCAGCAGAAAAAGCGACAGGTGGGTTGGCGAGCAGTACTTC. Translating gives CASRKSDRWVGEQYF.

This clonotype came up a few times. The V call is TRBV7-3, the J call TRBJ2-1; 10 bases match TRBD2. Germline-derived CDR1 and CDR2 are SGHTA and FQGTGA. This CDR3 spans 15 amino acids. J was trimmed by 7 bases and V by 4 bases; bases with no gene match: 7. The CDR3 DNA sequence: TGTGCCAGCAGCTCCGGACTAGCGGAAGATAATGAGCAGTTCTTC. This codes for CASSSGLAEDNEQFF.

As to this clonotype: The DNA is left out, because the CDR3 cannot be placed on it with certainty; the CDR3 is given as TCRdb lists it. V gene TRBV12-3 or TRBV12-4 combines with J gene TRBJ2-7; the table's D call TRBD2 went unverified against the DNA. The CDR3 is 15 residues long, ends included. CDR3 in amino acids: CASSSSLAGIYEQYF.

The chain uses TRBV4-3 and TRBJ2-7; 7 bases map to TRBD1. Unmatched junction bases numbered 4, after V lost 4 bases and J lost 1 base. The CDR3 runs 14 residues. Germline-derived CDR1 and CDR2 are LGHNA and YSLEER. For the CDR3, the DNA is TGCGCCAGCAGCCCCCACAGGGGATCCTACGAGCAGTACTTC. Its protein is CASSPHRGSYEQYF.

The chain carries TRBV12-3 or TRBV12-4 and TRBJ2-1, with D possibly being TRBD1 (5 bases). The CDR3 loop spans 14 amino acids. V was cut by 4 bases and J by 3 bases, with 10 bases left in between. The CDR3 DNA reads TGTGCCAGCAGTTCGACAGAGATCTACAATGAGCAGTTCTTC. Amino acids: CASSSTEIYNEQFF.

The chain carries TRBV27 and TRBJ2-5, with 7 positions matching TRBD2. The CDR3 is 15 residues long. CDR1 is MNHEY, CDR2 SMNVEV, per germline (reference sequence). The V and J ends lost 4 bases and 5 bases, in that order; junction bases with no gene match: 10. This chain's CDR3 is CASSSTRDYEETQYF. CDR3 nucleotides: TGTGCCAGCAGTTCCACTAGGGACTATGAGGAGACCCAGTACTTC.

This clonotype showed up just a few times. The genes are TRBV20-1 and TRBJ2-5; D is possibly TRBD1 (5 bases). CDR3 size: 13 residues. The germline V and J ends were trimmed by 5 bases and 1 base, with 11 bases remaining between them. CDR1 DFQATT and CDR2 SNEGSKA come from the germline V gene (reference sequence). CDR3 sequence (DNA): TGCAGTGCTCCCTCTACAGGCCAAGAGACCCAGTACTTC. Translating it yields CSAPSTGQETQYF.

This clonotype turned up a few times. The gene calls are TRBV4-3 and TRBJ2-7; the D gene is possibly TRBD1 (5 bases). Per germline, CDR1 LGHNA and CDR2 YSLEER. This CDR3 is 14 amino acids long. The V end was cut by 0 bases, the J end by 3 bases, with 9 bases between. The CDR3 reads CASSQDRQGYEQYF. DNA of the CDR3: TGCGCCAGCAGCCAAGATCGGCAGGGCTACGAGCAGTACTTC.

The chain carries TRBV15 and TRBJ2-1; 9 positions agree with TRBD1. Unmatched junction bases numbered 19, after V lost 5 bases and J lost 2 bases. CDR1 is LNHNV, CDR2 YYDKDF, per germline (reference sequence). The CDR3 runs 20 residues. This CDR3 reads CATSVSSGQGGRRAYNEQFF. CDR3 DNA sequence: TGTGCCACCAGCGTATCTTCGGGACAGGGAGGACGTCGGGCCTACAATGAGCAGTTCTTC.

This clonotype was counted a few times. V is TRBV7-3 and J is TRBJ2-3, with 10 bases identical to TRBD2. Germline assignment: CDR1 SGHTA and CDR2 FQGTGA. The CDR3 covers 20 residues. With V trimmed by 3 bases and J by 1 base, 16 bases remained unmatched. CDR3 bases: TGTGCCAGCAGCTTCGCAGGTGCTAGCGGGAGTGGTAGAGGCACAGATACGCAGTATTTT. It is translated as CASSFAGASGSGRGTDTQYF.